The rows below give T cell receptor beta chains drawn from one sample of a study of T cells in Graves' hyperthyroidism and ophthalmopathy. MiXCR, run by TCRdb on the multiplex PCR reads, gives a single entry per CDR3 protein. The sample lists 550,000 to 700,000 distinct CDR3 sequences; just over 45% were seen once. The material sequenced was peripheral blood or thyroid tissue (not recorded which). These receptors were taken from an adult woman with Graves' disease, either hyperthyroidism or ophthalmopathy (not recorded which). Both conserved end residues are part of each CDR3. D genes are given only for firm matches. The listing skips clone size in some rows; elsewhere it reads once, few, many or a size class.

D,V,J,size,DNA,CDR3
TRBD1,TRBV5-1,TRBJ1-2,-,TGCGCCAGCAGCCCCCCGGGACAGGGGTTCGACGGCTACACCTTC,CASSPPGQGFDGYTF
-,TRBV9,TRBJ1-2,once,TGTGCCAGCAGCGTACAGGGGACCTATGGCTACACCTTC,CASSVQGTYGYTF
TRBD2,TRBV7-9,TRBJ2-1,-,TGTGCCAGCACCACCCAGGACGGGAGGATGGAGGCCCAGTTCTTC,CASTTQDGRMEAQFF
-,TRBV7-9,TRBJ1-2,-,TGTGCCAGCAGCTTCCTGGCGGGAGGGGAAAGATCTTATGGCTACACCTTC,CASSFLAGGERSYGYTF
-,TRBV10-3,TRBJ1-2,-,TGTGCCATTGCCAGCAGTGAGTCGACGGCCCACTATGGCTACACCTTC,CAIASSESTAHYGYTF
-,TRBV29-1,TRBJ1-3,few,TGCAGCGTTGGGCAGGGCCACTCTGGAAACACCATATATTTT,CSVGQGHSGNTIYF
TRBD1,TRBV29-1,TRBJ2-7,-,TGCAGTGTTCTAAGACCGGGACAGTCCTACGAGCAGTACTTC,CSVLRPGQSYEQYF
-,TRBV20-1,TRBJ1-6,-,TGCAGTGCTAGCCTCCTGGGGGGATATAATTCACCCCTCCACTTT,CSASLLGGYNSPLHF
TRBD1,TRBV19,TRBJ1-2,-,TGTGCCAGTAGTGATACAAACAGGGGCGGCTACACCTTC,CASSDTNRGGYTF
-,TRBV29-1,TRBJ2-2,-,TGCAGCGCAACCCGCAGCCTCAACACCGGAGAGCTGTTTTTT,CSATRSLNTGELFF